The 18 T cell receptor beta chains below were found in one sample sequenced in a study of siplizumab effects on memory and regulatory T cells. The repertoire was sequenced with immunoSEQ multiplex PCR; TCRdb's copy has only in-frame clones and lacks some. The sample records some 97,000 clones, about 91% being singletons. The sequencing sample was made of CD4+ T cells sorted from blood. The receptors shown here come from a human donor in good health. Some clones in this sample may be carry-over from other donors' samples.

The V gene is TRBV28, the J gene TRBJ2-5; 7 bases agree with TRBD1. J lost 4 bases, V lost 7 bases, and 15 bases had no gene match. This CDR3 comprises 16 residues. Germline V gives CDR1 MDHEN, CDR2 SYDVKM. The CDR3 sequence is CASTTRSGQVLETQYF. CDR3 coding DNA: TGTGCCAGCACCACCCGTTCTGGACAGGTTTTAGAGACCCAGTACTTC.

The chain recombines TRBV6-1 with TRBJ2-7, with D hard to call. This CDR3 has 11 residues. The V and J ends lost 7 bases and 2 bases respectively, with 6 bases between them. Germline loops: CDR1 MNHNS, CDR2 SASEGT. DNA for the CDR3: TGTGCCAGCATTTACACCTACGAGCAGTACTTC. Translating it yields CASIYTYEQYF.

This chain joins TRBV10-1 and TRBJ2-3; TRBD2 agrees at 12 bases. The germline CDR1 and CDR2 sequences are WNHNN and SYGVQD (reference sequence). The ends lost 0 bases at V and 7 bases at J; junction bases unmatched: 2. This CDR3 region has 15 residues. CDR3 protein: CASSESTSGRYTQYF. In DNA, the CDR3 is TGCGCCAGCAGTGAGTCGACTAGCGGGAGATATACGCAGTATTTT.

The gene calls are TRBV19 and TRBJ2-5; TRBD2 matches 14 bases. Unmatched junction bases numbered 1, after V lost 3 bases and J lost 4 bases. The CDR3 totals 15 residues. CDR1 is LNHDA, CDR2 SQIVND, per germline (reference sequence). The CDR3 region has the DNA TGTGCCAGTAGTATGACTAGCGGGAGGGCAGAGACCCAGTACTTC. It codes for CASSMTSGRAETQYF.

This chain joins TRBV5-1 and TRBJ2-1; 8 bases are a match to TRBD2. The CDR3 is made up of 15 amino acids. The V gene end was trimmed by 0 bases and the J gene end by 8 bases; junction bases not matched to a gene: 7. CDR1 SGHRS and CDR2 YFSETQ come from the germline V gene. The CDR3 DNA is TGCGCCAGCAGCTTGGAAAGCGGGAGTACCGATGAGCAGTTCTTC. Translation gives CASSLESGSTDEQFF.

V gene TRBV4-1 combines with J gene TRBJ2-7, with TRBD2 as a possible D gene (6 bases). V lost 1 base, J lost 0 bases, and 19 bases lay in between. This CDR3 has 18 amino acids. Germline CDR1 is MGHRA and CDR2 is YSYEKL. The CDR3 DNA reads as TGCGCCAGCAGCCAAGCATACCCGGGACTCCAGAGCTCCTACGAGCAGTACTTC. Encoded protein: CASSQAYPGLQSSYEQYF.

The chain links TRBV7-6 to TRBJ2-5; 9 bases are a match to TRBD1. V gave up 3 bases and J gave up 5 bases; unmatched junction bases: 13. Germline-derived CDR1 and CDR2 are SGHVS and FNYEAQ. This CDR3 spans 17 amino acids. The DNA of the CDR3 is TGTGCCAGCAGCTTTACCCGGGACAGGGACCGGCGGGAGACCCAGTACTTC. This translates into CASSFTRDRDRRETQYF.

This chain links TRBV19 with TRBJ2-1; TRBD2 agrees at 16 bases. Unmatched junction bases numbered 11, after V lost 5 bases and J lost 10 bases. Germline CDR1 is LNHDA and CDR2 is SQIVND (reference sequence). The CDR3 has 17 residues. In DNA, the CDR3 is TGTGCCAGTAGTTTCACGGGACTAGCGGGAGGGTTCGGGGAGCAGTTCTTC. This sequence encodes CASSFTGLAGGFGEQFF. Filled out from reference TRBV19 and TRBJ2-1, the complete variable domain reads DGGITQSPKYLFRKEGQNVTLSCEQNLNHDAMYWYRQDPGQGLRLIYYSQIVNDFQKGDIAEGYSVSREKKESFPLTVTSAQKNPTAFYLCASSFTGLAGGFGEQFFGPGTRLTVL.

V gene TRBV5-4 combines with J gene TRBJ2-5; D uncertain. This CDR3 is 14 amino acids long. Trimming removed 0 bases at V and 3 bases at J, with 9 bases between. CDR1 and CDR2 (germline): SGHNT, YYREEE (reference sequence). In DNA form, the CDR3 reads TGTGCCAGCAGCTTGGGGGTTACCGAAGAGACCCAGTACTTC. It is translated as CASSLGVTEETQYF. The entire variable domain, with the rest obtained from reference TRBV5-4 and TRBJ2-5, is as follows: ETGVTQSPTHLIKTRGQQVTLRCSSQSGHNTVSWYQQALGQGPQFIFQYYREEENGRGNFPPRFSGLQFPNYSSELNVNALELDDSALYLCASSLGVTEETQYFGPGTRLLVL.

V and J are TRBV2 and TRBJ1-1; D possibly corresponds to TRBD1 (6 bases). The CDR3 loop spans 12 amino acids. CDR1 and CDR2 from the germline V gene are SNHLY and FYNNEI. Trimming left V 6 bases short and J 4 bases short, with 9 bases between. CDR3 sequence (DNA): TGTGCCAGCAGCACGGACAGCACTGAAGCTTTCTTT. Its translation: CASSTDSTEAFF.

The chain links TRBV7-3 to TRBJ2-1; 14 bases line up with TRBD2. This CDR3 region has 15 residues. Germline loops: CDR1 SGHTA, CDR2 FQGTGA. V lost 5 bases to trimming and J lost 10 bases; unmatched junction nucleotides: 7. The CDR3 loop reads CASSLGTSGSREQFF. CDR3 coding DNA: TGTGCCAGCAGCCTCGGGACTAGCGGGAGCAGAGAGCAGTTCTTC.

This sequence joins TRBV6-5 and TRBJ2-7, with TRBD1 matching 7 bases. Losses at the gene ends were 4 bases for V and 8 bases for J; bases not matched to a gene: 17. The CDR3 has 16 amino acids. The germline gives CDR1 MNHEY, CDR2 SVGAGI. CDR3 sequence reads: CASSSSRQGTGSQQYF. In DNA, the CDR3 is TGTGCCAGCAGTTCCAGTAGACAGGGTACGGGTTCACAGCAGTACTTC.

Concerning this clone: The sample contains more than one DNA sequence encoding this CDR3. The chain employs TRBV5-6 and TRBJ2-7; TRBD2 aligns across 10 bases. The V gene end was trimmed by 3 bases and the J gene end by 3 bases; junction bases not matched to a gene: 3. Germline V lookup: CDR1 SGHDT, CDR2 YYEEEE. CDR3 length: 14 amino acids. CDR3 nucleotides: TGTGCCAGCAGCTCACTAGCGGGAAGCTACGAGCAGTACTTC. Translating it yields CASSSLAGSYEQYF.

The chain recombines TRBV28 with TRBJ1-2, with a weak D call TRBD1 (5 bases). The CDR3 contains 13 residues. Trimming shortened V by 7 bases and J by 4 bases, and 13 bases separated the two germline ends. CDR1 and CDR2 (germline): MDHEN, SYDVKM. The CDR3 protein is CASTPDRRYGYTF. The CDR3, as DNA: TGTGCCAGCACACCCGACAGACGCTATGGCTACACCTTC.

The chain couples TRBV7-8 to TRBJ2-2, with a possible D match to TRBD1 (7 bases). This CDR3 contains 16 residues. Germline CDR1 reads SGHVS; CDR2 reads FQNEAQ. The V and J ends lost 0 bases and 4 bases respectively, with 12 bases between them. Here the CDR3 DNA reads TGTGCCAGCAGCTTAGCGCGGAGGGGGCCCACCGGGGAGCTGTTTTTT. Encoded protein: CASSLARRGPTGELFF.

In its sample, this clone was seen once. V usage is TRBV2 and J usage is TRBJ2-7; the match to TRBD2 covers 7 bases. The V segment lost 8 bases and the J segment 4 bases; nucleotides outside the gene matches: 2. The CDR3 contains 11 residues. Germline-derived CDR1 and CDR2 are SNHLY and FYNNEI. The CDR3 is CASGRAYEQYF. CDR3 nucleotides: TGTGCCAGCGGGAGGGCTTACGAGCAGTACTTC.

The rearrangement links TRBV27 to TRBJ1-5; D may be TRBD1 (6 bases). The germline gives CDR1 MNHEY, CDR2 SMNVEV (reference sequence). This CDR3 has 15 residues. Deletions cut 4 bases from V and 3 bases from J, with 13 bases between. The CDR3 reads CASSSGQLDNQPQHF. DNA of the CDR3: TGTGCCAGCAGTTCCGGACAGCTAGACAATCAGCCCCAGCATTTT.

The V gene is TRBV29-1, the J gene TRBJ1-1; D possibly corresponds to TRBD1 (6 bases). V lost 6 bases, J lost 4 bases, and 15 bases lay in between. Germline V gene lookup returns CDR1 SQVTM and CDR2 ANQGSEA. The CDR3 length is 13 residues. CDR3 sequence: CSVQYKGGTEAFF. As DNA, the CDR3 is TGCAGCGTGCAATATAAGGGGGGCACTGAAGCTTTCTTT.